The entry below gives a single TCR beta chain sequence along with its context. The data derive from a study of blood T cell repertoires in COVID-19. About the research overall: T cells, B-cell-depleted T cells, or PBMCs supplied cDNA or gDNA.

With V trimmed by 1 base and J by 10 bases, 5 bases remained unmatched. The CDR3 spans 14 residues. Germline CDR1 SGHTA, CDR2 FQGNSA. The protocol was immunoSEQ multiplex PCR, while the TCRdb copy is restricted to in-frame clones and leaves out a portion. The data contain about 230,000 clones, around 81% of them singletons. The rearrangement joins TRBV7-2 to TRBJ2-1; 9 bases match TRBD2. This clonotype originated in a woman older than 75 with COVID-19, enrolled during active disease. Sample: peripheral blood. CDR3 sequence: CASSLVREGLEQFF. The CDR3 nucleotides read TGTGCCAGCAGCTTAGTGCGGGAGGGCCTAGAGCAGTTCTTC.